This T cell receptor (beta chain) originates from a study of T-cell reconstitution after alpha-beta-depleted transplantation in children. Unique molecular identifiers were used to barcode this TCRbeta library. TCRdb used MiXCR to reprocess the PCR reads, holding one entry per CDR3 protein. The sample has approximately 390,000 distinct CDR3 sequences; roughly a tenth are singletons. This CDR3 is built from 15 residues. Germline CDR1 ENHRY, CDR2 SYGVKD. Trimming pared 3 bases from V and 7 bases from J, leaving 16 bases between. This clonotype appeared a few times. This TCR was sampled from a human donor who donated a stem cell graft to a child with acute myeloid leukemia. The sequencing used PBMCs from the stem cell graft donor, collected from the stem cell graft. The V call is TRBV10-3, the J call TRBJ2-1, with D perhaps assigned TRBD1 or TRBD2 (5 bases each). Here the CDR3 DNA reads TGTGCCATCAGTGACCGGGACCGAACCCGAAATGAGCAGTTCTTC. It yields the protein CAISDRDRTRNEQFF.